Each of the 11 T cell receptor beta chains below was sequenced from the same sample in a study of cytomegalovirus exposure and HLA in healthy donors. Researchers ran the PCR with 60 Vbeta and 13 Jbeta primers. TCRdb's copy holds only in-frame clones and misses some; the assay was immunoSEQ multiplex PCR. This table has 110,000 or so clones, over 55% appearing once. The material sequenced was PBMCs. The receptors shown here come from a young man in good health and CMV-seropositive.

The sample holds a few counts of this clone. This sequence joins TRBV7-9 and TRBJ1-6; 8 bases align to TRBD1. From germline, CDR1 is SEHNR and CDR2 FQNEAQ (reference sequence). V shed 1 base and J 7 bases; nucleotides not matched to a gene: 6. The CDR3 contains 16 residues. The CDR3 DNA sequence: TGTGCCAGCAGCTTAGTGAACAGGGGGACCAATTCACCCCTCCACTTT. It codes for CASSLVNRGTNSPLHF. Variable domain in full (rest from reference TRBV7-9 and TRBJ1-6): DTGVSQNPRHKITKRGQNVTFRCDPISEHNRLYWYRQTLGQGPEFLTYFQNEAQLEKSRLLSDRFSAERPKGSFSTLEIQRTEQGDSAMYLCASSLVNRGTNSPLHFGNGTRLTVT.

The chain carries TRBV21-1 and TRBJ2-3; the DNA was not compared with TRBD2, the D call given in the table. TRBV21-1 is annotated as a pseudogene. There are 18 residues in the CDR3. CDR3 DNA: TGTGCCAGCAGGGAGTCCCTTCGGGGGGTTTTCGGCACAGATACGCAGTATTTT. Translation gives CASRESLRGVFGTDTQYF.

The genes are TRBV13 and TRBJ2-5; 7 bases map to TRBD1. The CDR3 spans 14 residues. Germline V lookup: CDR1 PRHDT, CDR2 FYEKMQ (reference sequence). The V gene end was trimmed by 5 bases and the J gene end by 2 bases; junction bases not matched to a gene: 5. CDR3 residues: CASSPGTEQETQYF. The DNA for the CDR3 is TGTGCCAGCAGCCCCGGGACAGAGCAAGAGACCCAGTACTTC.

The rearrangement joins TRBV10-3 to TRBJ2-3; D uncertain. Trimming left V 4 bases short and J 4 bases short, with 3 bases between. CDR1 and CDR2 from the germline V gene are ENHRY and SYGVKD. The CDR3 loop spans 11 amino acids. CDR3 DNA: TGTGCCATCAGTGCTGCAGATACGCAGTATTTT. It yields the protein CAISAADTQYF.

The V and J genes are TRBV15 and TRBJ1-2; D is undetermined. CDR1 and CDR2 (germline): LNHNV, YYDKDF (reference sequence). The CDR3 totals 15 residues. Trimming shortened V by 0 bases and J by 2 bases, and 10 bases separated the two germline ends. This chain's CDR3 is CATSREIRGNYGYTF. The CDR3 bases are TGTGCCACCAGCAGAGAAATAAGAGGGAACTATGGCTACACCTTC.

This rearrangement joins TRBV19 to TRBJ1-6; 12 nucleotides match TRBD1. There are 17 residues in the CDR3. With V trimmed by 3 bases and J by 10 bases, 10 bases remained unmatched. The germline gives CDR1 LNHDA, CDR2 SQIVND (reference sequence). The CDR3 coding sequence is TGTGCCAGTAGTATCGTGGGACAGGGGGCGCGGATATCACCCCTCCACTTT. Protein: CASSIVGQGARISPLHF.

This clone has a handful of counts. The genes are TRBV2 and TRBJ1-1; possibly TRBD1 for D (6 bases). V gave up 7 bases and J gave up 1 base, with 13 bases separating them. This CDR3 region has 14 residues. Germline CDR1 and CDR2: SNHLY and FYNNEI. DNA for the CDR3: TGTGCCAGCATTTGGGACACTCAGAACACTGAAGCTTTCTTT. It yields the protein CASIWDTQNTEAFF. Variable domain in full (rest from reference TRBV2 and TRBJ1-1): EPEVTQTPSHQVTQMGQEVILRCVPISNHLYFYWYRQILGQKVEFLVSFYNNEISEKSEIFDDQFSVERPDGSNFTLKIRSTKLEDSAMYFCASIWDTQNTEAFFGQGTRLTVV.

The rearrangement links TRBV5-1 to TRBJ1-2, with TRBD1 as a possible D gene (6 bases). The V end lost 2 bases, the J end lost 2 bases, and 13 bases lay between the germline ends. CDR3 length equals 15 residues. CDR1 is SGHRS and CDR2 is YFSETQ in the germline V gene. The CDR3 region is CASSFRDTTNYGYTF. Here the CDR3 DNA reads TGCGCCAGCAGCTTCCGGGACACAACGAACTATGGCTACACCTTC.

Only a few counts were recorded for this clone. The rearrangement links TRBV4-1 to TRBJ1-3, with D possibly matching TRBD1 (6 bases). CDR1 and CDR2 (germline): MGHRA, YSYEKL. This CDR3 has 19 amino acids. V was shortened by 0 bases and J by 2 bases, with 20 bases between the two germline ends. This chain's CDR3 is CASSQDDPGHGFTGNTIYF. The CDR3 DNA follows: TGCGCCAGCAGCCAAGATGACCCGGGACACGGTTTTACTGGAAACACCATATATTTT.

The CDR3 nucleotides read TGTGCCAGCAGCCCGACTAGCGGGGCCGGGGAGACCCAGTACTTC. Its protein product is CASSPTSGAGETQYF. This sequence joins TRBV6-4 and TRBJ2-5, with 11 bases lining up with TRBD2. The CDR3 spans 15 residues. Per germline, CDR1 MRHNA and CDR2 SNTAGT. Germline trimming cut 6 bases from V and 5 bases from J; bases unmatched to any gene: 8.

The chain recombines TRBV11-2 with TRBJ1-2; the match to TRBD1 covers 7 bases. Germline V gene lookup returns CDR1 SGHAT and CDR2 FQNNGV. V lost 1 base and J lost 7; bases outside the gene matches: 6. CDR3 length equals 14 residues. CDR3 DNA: TGTGCCAGCAGCTTAGTAATCAGGGGGACTGGCTACACCTTC. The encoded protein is CASSLVIRGTGYTF.